This TCR beta chain was recorded in a study of Graves' ophthalmopathy and Graves' hyperthyroidism. Germline CDR1 and CDR2: SEHNR and FQNEAQ (reference sequence). The CDR3 runs 12 residues. Deletions cut 7 bases from V and 6 bases from J, with 9 bases between. Scientists amplified the TCR beta CDR3 regions from RNA transcripts. HTBI primers were used in a first-round RT-PCR, which preceded a second-round multiplex PCR. TCRdb reprocessed the multiplex PCR reads via MiXCR and lists one record per CDR3 protein. Of a few hundred thousand distinct CDR3 sequences listed, over 20% are singletons. V gene TRBV7-9 combines with J gene TRBJ2-2; no reliable D call. Sequences were obtained from peripheral blood. The clonotype was recovered from a young woman with stable Graves' hyperthyroidism. The chain's CDR3 is CASILNSGELFF. CDR3 DNA sequence: TGTGCCAGCATCCTTAACTCCGGGGAGCTGTTTTTT.